These T cell receptor beta chains were read from a single sample in a study of T cells in Graves' hyperthyroidism and ophthalmopathy. TCRdb reanalysed the multiplex PCR reads using MiXCR and keeps one entry per CDR3 protein. The repertoire holds 45,000 to 60,000 distinct CDR3 sequences, less than 50% seen once, with roughly 12% in the top ten. Sequenced input: blood. The receptors shown here come from a woman aged 25 to 45 with Graves' ophthalmopathy. The CDR3 runs from the conserved cysteine through the conserved F or W. Fields, in order: CDR3 length, D gene, clone size, V gene, J gene, CDR3 protein, CDR3 DNA. The D gene is left open where the match is weak. Where a row states a size, it is once, few, many or the class of an expanded clone; other rows omit it.

len: 12; d_gene: -; abundance: many; v_gene: TRBV20-1; j_gene: TRBJ1-2; CDR3aa: CSAHQINYGYTF; CDR3nt: TGCAGTGCCCATCAGATCAACTATGGCTACACCTTC
len: 12; d_gene: -; abundance: many; v_gene: TRBV7-9; j_gene: TRBJ2-5; CDR3aa: CASSLAGETQYF; CDR3nt: TGTGCCAGCAGCTTAGCGGGCGAGACCCAGTACTTC
len: 13; d_gene: -; abundance: -; v_gene: TRBV29-1; j_gene: TRBJ2-1; CDR3aa: CSVDGDSYNEQFF; CDR3nt: TGCAGCGTTGACGGGGACTCCTACAATGAGCAGTTCTTC
len: 12; d_gene: -; abundance: many; v_gene: TRBV28; j_gene: TRBJ2-2; CDR3aa: CASSTPTGELFF; CDR3nt: TGTGCCAGCTCTACCCCTACCGGGGAGCTGTTTTTT
len: 13; d_gene: TRBD2; abundance: -; v_gene: TRBV20-1; j_gene: TRBJ2-7; CDR3aa: CSAIGTSGYEQYF; CDR3nt: TGCAGTGCTATAGGGACTAGCGGGTACGAGCAGTACTTC
len: 15; d_gene: TRBD1; abundance: -; v_gene: TRBV7-6; j_gene: TRBJ2-1; CDR3aa: CASSFGTGAYNEQFF; CDR3nt: TGTGCCAGCAGCTTCGGGACAGGGGCCTACAATGAGCAGTTCTTC
len: 15; d_gene: -; abundance: medium-sized; v_gene: TRBV7-2; j_gene: TRBJ2-2; CDR3aa: CASSLNPGNTGELFF; CDR3nt: TGTGCCAGCAGCTTAAACCCTGGGAACACCGGGGAGCTGTTTTTT
len: 15; d_gene: TRBD2; abundance: -; v_gene: TRBV7-8; j_gene: TRBJ2-1; CDR3aa: CASSPRLAGGNEQFF; CDR3nt: TGTGCCAGCAGCCCCCGACTAGCGGGGGGTAATGAGCAGTTCTTC
len: 15; d_gene: TRBD2; abundance: -; v_gene: TRBV4-2; j_gene: TRBJ2-7; CDR3aa: CASSQGSREPYEQYF; CDR3nt: TGTGCCAGCAGCCAAGGGTCGCGGGAGCCCTACGAGCAGTACTTC
len: 14; d_gene: -; abundance: many; v_gene: TRBV7-6; j_gene: TRBJ2-7; CDR3aa: CASSPLDSSYEQYF; CDR3nt: TGTGCCAGCAGTCCCTTGGACTCCTCCTACGAGCAGTACTTC
len: 15; d_gene: TRBD1; abundance: many; v_gene: TRBV5-1; j_gene: TRBJ1-1; CDR3aa: CASSAGQGSGTEAFF; CDR3nt: TGCGCCAGCAGCGCGGGACAGGGGTCGGGAACTGAAGCTTTCTTT
len: 14; d_gene: TRBD2; abundance: many; v_gene: TRBV4-1; j_gene: TRBJ2-3; CDR3aa: CASSQGLAGVTQYF; CDR3nt: TGCGCCAGCAGCCAAGGGCTAGCGGGAGTTACGCAGTATTTT
len: 16; d_gene: -; abundance: many; v_gene: TRBV3-1; j_gene: TRBJ2-7; CDR3aa: CASSLSRRDSSYEQYF; CDR3nt: TGTGCCAGCAGCCTCAGCAGGCGGGATAGCTCCTACGAGCAGTACTTC
len: 16; d_gene: -; abundance: -; v_gene: TRBV7-3; j_gene: TRBJ1-5; CDR3aa: CASSSPCPGVYQPQHF; CDR3nt: TGTGCCAGCAGCTCACCTTGCCCAGGGGTATATCAGCCCCAGCATTTT
len: 15; d_gene: -; abundance: many; v_gene: TRBV7-8; j_gene: TRBJ2-7; CDR3aa: CASSLGANRGYEQYF; CDR3nt: TGTGCCAGCAGCCTAGGAGCAAATCGGGGCTACGAGCAGTACTTC
len: 17; d_gene: -; abundance: -; v_gene: TRBV6-5; j_gene: TRBJ1-1; CDR3aa: CASSSARGGGLGTEAFF; CDR3nt: TGTGCCAGCAGTTCCGCCCGCGGCGGGGGATTGGGCACTGAAGCTTTCTTT
len: 15; d_gene: -; abundance: -; v_gene: TRBV4-2; j_gene: TRBJ1-1; CDR3aa: CASGQGYRDCTEAFF; CDR3nt: TGTGCCAGCGGCCAAGGGTACAGGGATTGTACTGAAGCTTTCTTT
len: 15; d_gene: -; abundance: -; v_gene: TRBV19; j_gene: TRBJ1-1; CDR3aa: CASSRRGRMNTEAFF; CDR3nt: TGTGCCAGTAGCCGACGGGGACGAATGAACACTGAAGCTTTCTTT
len: 14; d_gene: TRBD1; abundance: -; v_gene: TRBV6-1; j_gene: TRBJ1-6; CDR3aa: CASRTGTGVSPLHF; CDR3nt: TGTGCCAGCAGGACCGGGACAGGGGTATCACCCCTCCACTTT
len: 15; d_gene: TRBD2; abundance: -; v_gene: TRBV29-1; j_gene: TRBJ2-6; CDR3aa: CSAIAGGSGANVLTF; CDR3nt: TGCAGCGCCATAGCGGGAGGATCTGGGGCCAACGTCCTGACTTTC
len: 15; d_gene: -; abundance: -; v_gene: TRBV10-2; j_gene: TRBJ1-5; CDR3aa: CASSQLAGNDQPQHF; CDR3nt: TGCGCCAGCAGTCAGCTAGCGGGGAACGATCAGCCCCAGCATTTT
len: 13; d_gene: -; abundance: many; v_gene: TRBV20-1; j_gene: TRBJ2-5; CDR3aa: CSVTGTGQETQYF; CDR3nt: TGCAGTGTCACGGGAACAGGGCAAGAGACCCAGTACTTC
len: 15; d_gene: TRBD1; abundance: -; v_gene: TRBV13; j_gene: TRBJ2-3; CDR3aa: CASSQGTGNTDTQYF; CDR3nt: TGTGCCAGCAGCCAAGGGACAGGGAACACAGATACGCAGTATTTT
len: 13; d_gene: -; abundance: many; v_gene: TRBV20-1; j_gene: TRBJ2-7; CDR3aa: CSAIPAGGSEQYF; CDR3nt: TGCAGTGCGATTCCAGCCGGCGGGTCCGAGCAGTACTTC
len: 10; d_gene: -; abundance: -; v_gene: TRBV24-1; j_gene: TRBJ2-1; CDR3aa: CAAPYNEQFF; CDR3nt: TGTGCCGCCCCCTACAATGAGCAGTTCTTC
len: 20; d_gene: -; abundance: -; v_gene: TRBV7-5; j_gene: TRBJ2-4; CDR3aa: CISVLLPAPTVRLAKNIQYF; CDR3nt: -
len: 15; d_gene: TRBD1; abundance: many; v_gene: TRBV2; j_gene: TRBJ2-4; CDR3aa: CASSEGGQTKNIQYF; CDR3nt: TGTGCCAGCAGTGAAGGGGGACAGACCAAAAACATTCAGTACTTC
len: 13; d_gene: -; abundance: -; v_gene: TRBV12-3/TRBV12-4; j_gene: TRBJ1-2; CDR3aa: CASSLGLAAGYTF; CDR3nt: TGTGCCAGCAGTTTAGGACTAGCGGCTGGCTACACCTTC
len: 15; d_gene: -; abundance: -; v_gene: TRBV7-9; j_gene: TRBJ1-1; CDR3aa: CASSPEGEMGAEAFF; CDR3nt: TGTGCCAGCAGCCCAGAGGGGGAAATGGGTGCCGAAGCTTTCTTT
len: 14; d_gene: -; abundance: many; v_gene: TRBV20-1; j_gene: TRBJ2-7; CDR3aa: CSAITGTYTYEQYF; CDR3nt: TGCAGTGCTATTACCGGGACTTACACCTACGAGCAGTACTTC
len: 17; d_gene: -; abundance: -; v_gene: TRBV7-2; j_gene: TRBJ1-5; CDR3aa: CASSASPRTAIGQPQHF; CDR3nt: TGTGCCAGCAGCGCAAGCCCACGCACGGCAATTGGTCAGCCCCAGCATTTT
len: 15; d_gene: -; abundance: -; v_gene: TRBV7-3; j_gene: TRBJ2-2; CDR3aa: CASSASAGFTGELFF; CDR3nt: TGTGCCAGCAGCGCATCGGCGGGGTTTACCGGGGAGCTGTTTTTT
len: 17; d_gene: TRBD2; abundance: -; v_gene: TRBV9; j_gene: TRBJ2-2; CDR3aa: CASSARLAGGNTGELFF; CDR3nt: TGTGCCAGCAGCGCCCGACTAGCGGGAGGGAACACCGGGGAGCTGTTTTTT
len: 14; d_gene: -; abundance: many; v_gene: TRBV11-2; j_gene: TRBJ2-7; CDR3aa: CASSLGLASYEQYF; CDR3nt: TGTGCCAGCAGCTTAGGGCTAGCCTCTTACGAGCAGTACTTC
len: 18; d_gene: -; abundance: medium-sized; v_gene: TRBV24-1; j_gene: TRBJ1-2; CDR3aa: CATSGSGTGWPKDYGYTF; CDR3nt: TGTGCCACCAGTGGTTCCGGGACGGGTTGGCCAAAGGACTATGGCTACACCTTC
len: 18; d_gene: -; abundance: -; v_gene: TRBV7-3; j_gene: TRBJ2-7; CDR3aa: CASSLGGPTLRRIYEQYF; CDR3nt: TGTGCCAGCAGCTTAGGCGGACCTACACTAAGGAGAATTTACGAGCAGTACTTC
len: 15; d_gene: -; abundance: many; v_gene: TRBV19; j_gene: TRBJ1-4; CDR3aa: CASNRIGATNEKLFF; CDR3nt: TGTGCCAGCAACAGAATTGGCGCAACTAATGAAAAACTGTTTTTT
len: 16; d_gene: TRBD2; abundance: few; v_gene: TRBV3-1; j_gene: TRBJ2-3; CDR3aa: CASCPGLAALGDTQYF; CDR3nt: TGTGCCAGCTGTCCGGGACTAGCGGCCCTCGGGGATACGCAGTATTTT
len: 13; d_gene: TRBD2; abundance: many; v_gene: TRBV5-1; j_gene: TRBJ2-1; CDR3aa: CASSSVAGEKVFF; CDR3nt: TGCGCCAGCAGTAGTGTAGCGGGAGAGAAGGTGTTCTTC
len: 13; d_gene: TRBD1; abundance: -; v_gene: TRBV15; j_gene: TRBJ2-7; CDR3aa: CATSSLGGGEQYF; CDR3nt: TGTGCCACCAGCAGTTTAGGGGGCGGCGAGCAGTACTTC
len: 14; d_gene: -; abundance: many; v_gene: TRBV14; j_gene: TRBJ1-1; CDR3aa: CASSPRTGDTEAFF; CDR3nt: TGTGCCAGCAGCCCTCGGACGGGGGACACTGAAGCTTTCTTT
len: 13; d_gene: -; abundance: -; v_gene: TRBV24-1; j_gene: TRBJ2-5; CDR3aa: CATSEGRQVTQYF; CDR3nt: TGTGCCACCAGTGAAGGGAGACAAGTGACGCAGTACTTC
len: 16; d_gene: TRBD2; abundance: once; v_gene: TRBV7-8; j_gene: TRBJ2-3; CDR3aa: CASSFELAGKMDTQYF; CDR3nt: TGTGCCAGCAGCTTCGAACTAGCGGGGAAAATGGATACGCAGTATTTT
len: 16; d_gene: TRBD2; abundance: -; v_gene: TRBV7-2; j_gene: TRBJ2-3; CDR3aa: CASSPTAGDGTDTQYF; CDR3nt: TGTGCCAGCAGCCCGACAGCGGGAGATGGCACAGATACGCAGTATTTT
len: 14; d_gene: TRBD1; abundance: -; v_gene: TRBV2; j_gene: TRBJ1-1; CDR3aa: CASRRTGLDAEAFF; CDR3nt: TGTGCCAGCAGACGGACAGGGCTGGACGCTGAAGCTTTCTTT
len: 16; d_gene: TRBD2; abundance: -; v_gene: TRBV10-2; j_gene: TRBJ2-5; CDR3aa: CASSGGLAGVRETQYF; CDR3nt: TGCGCCAGCAGCGGGGGACTAGCGGGAGTTAGAGAGACCCAGTACTTC
len: 15; d_gene: TRBD2; abundance: many; v_gene: TRBV27; j_gene: TRBJ2-7; CDR3aa: CASSQSSGSMNEQYF; CDR3nt: TGTGCCAGCAGTCAATCTAGCGGGAGTATGAACGAGCAGTACTTC
len: 14; d_gene: -; abundance: many; v_gene: TRBV2; j_gene: TRBJ2-5; CDR3aa: CASSRGTLQETQYF; CDR3nt: TGTGCCAGCAGCCGGGGGACTCTCCAAGAGACCCAGTACTTC